This T cell receptor beta chain was sequenced in a study of blood T cells in healthy people across ages. Study-wide results and caveats: Expanded clonotype shifts may have been confounded, as the donors had an unknown CMV status. Roughly linear declines in TCR beta diversity per million T cells occurred with age.

PCR was performed a second time for about 7 to 11 cycles using a sample-barcoded 5' primer and a J-beta primer mix. MiXCR, run by TCRdb on the 5' RACE reads, gives a single entry per CDR3 protein. The table lists around 1,000,000 distinct CDR3 sequences, roughly 24% of them singletons. The CDR3 length is 14 residues. The V and J ends lost 5 bases and 1 base respectively, with 11 bases between them. Only one count was recorded for this clonotype. What it binds is not known. Per-sample PBMC isolation yielded at least 6.5 million cells. These data were also filed under a second study, of T cells of mothers and their children. From that report: Normalized overlap was always slightly, never significantly, higher in related than unrelated mother-child pairs.

The rearrangement uses TRBV12-3 or TRBV12-4 and TRBJ1-2; a weak D match, TRBD1 (5 bases). The specimen was blood. The source is a girl under 10 years old in good health. In DNA form, the CDR3 reads TGTGCCAGCAGTCGGACACGAGTTAACTATGGCTACACCTTC. Translated, it gives CASSRTRVNYGYTF.